This T cell receptor (beta chain) appears in the sequencing data of a study of cytotoxic CD8 clonotypes in ibrutinib-treated CLL. On the study more broadly: Patient counts were 11 relapsed/refractory, roughly 15 treatment-naive and roughly 18 IGHV unmutated. Mean yields were approximately 260,000 productive templates and 80,000 to 95,000 productive rearrangements per sample. General observations from the study: Public clonotypes were rare and shrank or held steady on treatment.

The sequencing depth, 1 in 200,000 to 1 in 1 million T cells, was the target. Some clones are missing from TCRdb's copy, which holds only in-frame ones; the method was immunoSEQ multiplex PCR. Found here are more than 200,000 clones, roughly 70% of them singletons; the top ten hold 15% to 19%. This clone appeared a single time. The antigen remains unidentified. Specimen: PBMCs, collected after 24 months of ibrutinib treatment. The receptor was isolated from a human donor with chronic lymphocytic leukemia.

CDR3 amino acids: CASSSNWDYSGANVLTF. CDR3 DNA sequence: TGTGCCAGCAGTTCTAACTGGGATTACTCTGGGGCCAACGTCCTGACTTTC. The genes are TRBV7-9 and TRBJ2-6; D ambiguous. The germline gives CDR1 SEHNR, CDR2 FQNEAQ (reference sequence). The CDR3 length is 17 residues. V lost 6 bases, J lost 0 bases, and 15 bases lay in between.